This TCR beta chain was profiled in a study of early T cells in non-severe SARS-CoV-2 infection. The sample holds a few counts of this clonotype. Germline CDR1 reads SNHLY; CDR2 reads FYNNEI. CDR3 length equals 14 residues. The V end was cut by 6 bases, the J end by 0 bases, with 8 bases between. TCRdb analysed the 5' RACE reads with MiXCR anew, one entry per CDR3 protein. The sample consists of 25,000 to 30,000 distinct CDR3 sequences, around 4.4% of them appearing once. The chain couples TRBV2 to TRBJ2-2; D gene uncertain. The TCR was taken from an adult who was a healthcare worker with PCR-confirmed SARS-CoV-2 infection or an uninfected control (not recorded which). Material: whole blood. CDR3 protein: CASRLNSNTGELFF. In DNA, the CDR3 is TGTGCCAGCAGGTTGAACTCGAACACCGGGGAGCTGTTTTTT.